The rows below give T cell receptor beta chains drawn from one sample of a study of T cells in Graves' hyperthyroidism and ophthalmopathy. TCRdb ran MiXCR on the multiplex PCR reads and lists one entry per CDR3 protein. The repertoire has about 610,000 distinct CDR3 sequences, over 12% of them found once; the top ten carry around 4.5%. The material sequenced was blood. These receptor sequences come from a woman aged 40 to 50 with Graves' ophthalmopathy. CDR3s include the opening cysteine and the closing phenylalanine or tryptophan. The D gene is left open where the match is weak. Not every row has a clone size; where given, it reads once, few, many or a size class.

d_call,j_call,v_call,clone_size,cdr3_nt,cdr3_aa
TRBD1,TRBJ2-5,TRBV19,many,TGTGCCAGTAGTACCCTTTTCCAGGGGGCGGAGACCCAGTACTTC,CASSTLFQGAETQYF
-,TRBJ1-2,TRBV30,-,TGTGCCTGGAGTAATCACAGGTTAAACTATGGCTACACCTTC,CAWSNHRLNYGYTF
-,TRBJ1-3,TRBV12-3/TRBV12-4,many,TGTGCCAGCAGTTTATGGGCAGGGAGAAACACCATATATTTT,CASSLWAGRNTIYF
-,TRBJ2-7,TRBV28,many,TGTGCCAGCAGTTTAGGTCAGCGGACCTACGAGCAGTACTTC,CASSLGQRTYEQYF
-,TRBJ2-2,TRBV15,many,TGTGCCACCAGCGCCTCCGGGACACGTACTACCGGGGAGCTGTTTTTT,CATSASGTRTTGELFF
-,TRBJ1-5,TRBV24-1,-,TGTGCCACCAGTGCAGGGCTAGGAAGCAATCAGCCCCAGCATTTT,CATSAGLGSNQPQHF
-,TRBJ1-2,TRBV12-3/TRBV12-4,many,TGTGCCAGCTACGGCGGGGACGGGAGAACCTATGGCTACACCTTC,CASYGGDGRTYGYTF
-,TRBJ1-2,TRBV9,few,TGTGCCAGCAGCCCCTTAACCGGACGGACCTCTAACTATGGCTACACCTTC,CASSPLTGRTSNYGYTF
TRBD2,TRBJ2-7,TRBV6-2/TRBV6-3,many,TGTGCCAGCAGTTACTCACGCGGGAGTCGCTACGAGCAGTACTTC,CASSYSRGSRYEQYF
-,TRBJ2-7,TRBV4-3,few,TGCGCCAGCAGCCAAGATTGGCAGGTAGGCGTGCGGCAGTACTTC,CASSQDWQVGVRQYF
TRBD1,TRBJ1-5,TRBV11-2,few,TGTGCCAGCAGCCGAGGGGGACAGGGTTATCAGCCCCAGCATTTT,CASSRGGQGYQPQHF
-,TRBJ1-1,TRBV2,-,TGTGCCAGCAGTGGACTAGGAACGAACACTGAAGCTTTCTTT,CASSGLGTNTEAFF
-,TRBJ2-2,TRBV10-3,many,TGTGCCATCCCCGAAGGGAGGATTCGTGACACCGGGGAGCTGTTTTTT,CAIPEGRIRDTGELFF
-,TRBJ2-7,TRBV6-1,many,TGTGCCAGCGGTAAAATCAGGGACGCGACCTACGAGCAGTACTTC,CASGKIRDATYEQYF
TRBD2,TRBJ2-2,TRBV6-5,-,TGTGCCAGCAGTTCACAGAGCGGGAGAAAGAACGGGGAGCTGTTTTTT,CASSSQSGRKNGELFF
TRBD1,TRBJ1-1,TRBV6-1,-,TGTGCCAGCAGTGAAGCTGGACAGGGGACCACTGAAGCTTTCTTT,CASSEAGQGTTEAFF
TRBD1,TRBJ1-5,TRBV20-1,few,TGCAGTGCCCGTGACAGGGGCGCTCAGCCCCAGCATTTT,CSARDRGAQPQHF
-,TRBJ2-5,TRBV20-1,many,TGCAGTGCTAGACAGAATATCCAAGAGACCCAGTACTTC,CSARQNIQETQYF
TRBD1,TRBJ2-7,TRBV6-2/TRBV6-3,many,TGTGCCGCCGCCCTGGACAGGCTTGATCCCTACGAGCAGTACTTC,CAAALDRLDPYEQYF
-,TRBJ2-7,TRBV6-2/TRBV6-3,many,TGTGCCAGCAGTTACTCGATGGGCTCCTACCTCTACGAGCAGTACTTC,CASSYSMGSYLYEQYF
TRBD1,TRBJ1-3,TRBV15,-,TGTGCCACCAGCAGAGATCGGGACAGGGGGCTCTCTGGAAACACCATATATTTT,CATSRDRDRGLSGNTIYF
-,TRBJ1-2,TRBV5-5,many,TGTGCCAGCAGCTTGGCCACAGGAACCTATGGCTACACCTTC,CASSLATGTYGYTF
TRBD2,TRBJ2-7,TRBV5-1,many,TGCGCCAGCAGCTTGACCCCAGCGGGATCCTACGAGCAGTACTTC,CASSLTPAGSYEQYF
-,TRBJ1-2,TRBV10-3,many,TGTGCCATCAGTGAGGCTGGTCCAAGCTATGGCTACACCTTC,CAISEAGPSYGYTF
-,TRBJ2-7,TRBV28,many,TGTGCCAGCAGTTTAATCCCTCCTAGGGGCGAGCAGTACTTC,CASSLIPPRGEQYF
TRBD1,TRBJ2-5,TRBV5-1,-,TGCGCCAGCAGCCCGGGGACAGGCTTGTACCAAGAGACCCAGTACTTC,CASSPGTGLYQETQYF
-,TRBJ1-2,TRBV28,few,TGTGCCAGCAGTTTGTTCACCCAAGGTGCAGGCTACACCTTC,CASSLFTQGAGYTF
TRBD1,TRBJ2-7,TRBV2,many,TGTGCCAGCAGTGAAGGGGACAGGTCCTACGAGCAGTACTTC,CASSEGDRSYEQYF
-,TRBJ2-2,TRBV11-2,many,TGTGCCAGCAACCATTTCCTGGAGCCCACCGGGGAGCTGTTTTTT,CASNHFLEPTGELFF
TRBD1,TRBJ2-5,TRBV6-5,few,TGTGCCAGCAGGCTACAGGGGGCTCAACAAGAGACCCAGTACTTC,CASRLQGAQQETQYF
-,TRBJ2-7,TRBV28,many,TGTGCCAGCAGTACCCCCGCCCGGGATGAGCAGTACTTC,CASSTPARDEQYF
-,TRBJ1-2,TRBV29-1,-,TGCAGCACCAGAAACAGGGAGGACTATGGCTACACCTTC,CSTRNREDYGYTF
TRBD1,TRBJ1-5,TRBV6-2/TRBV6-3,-,TGTGCCAGCAAGACAGGGAGGGATAATCAGCCCCAGCATTTT,CASKTGRDNQPQHF